A single T cell receptor beta chain is shown here with its context. Blood samples were obtained at baseline, cycle 4 day 1, and cycle 7 day 1. This sample is drawn from a study of OX40 agonist ivuxolimab in advanced cancers. Trimming removed 1 base from V and 2 bases from J; junction bases left unmatched: 10. The CDR3 contains 18 residues. Germline assignment: CDR1 LGHNA and CDR2 YNFKEQ. The protocol was immunoSEQ multiplex PCR, while the TCRdb copy is restricted to in-frame clones and leaves out a portion. The sample has 23,000 or so clones, roughly nine tenths seen once. The origin of this receptor is an adult with an advanced solid tumor such as melanoma, head and neck, liver or kidney cancer. The starting material was CD4+ or CD8+ T cells sorted from blood, obtained in a trial of the OX40 agonist ivuxolimab. V and J are TRBV4-2 and TRBJ2-3, with 9 bases identical to TRBD2. The CDR3 sequence: CASSQAGLAKPYTDTQYF. Here the CDR3 DNA reads TGTGCCAGCAGCCAAGCCGGACTAGCGAAACCTTACACAGATACGCAGTATTTT.